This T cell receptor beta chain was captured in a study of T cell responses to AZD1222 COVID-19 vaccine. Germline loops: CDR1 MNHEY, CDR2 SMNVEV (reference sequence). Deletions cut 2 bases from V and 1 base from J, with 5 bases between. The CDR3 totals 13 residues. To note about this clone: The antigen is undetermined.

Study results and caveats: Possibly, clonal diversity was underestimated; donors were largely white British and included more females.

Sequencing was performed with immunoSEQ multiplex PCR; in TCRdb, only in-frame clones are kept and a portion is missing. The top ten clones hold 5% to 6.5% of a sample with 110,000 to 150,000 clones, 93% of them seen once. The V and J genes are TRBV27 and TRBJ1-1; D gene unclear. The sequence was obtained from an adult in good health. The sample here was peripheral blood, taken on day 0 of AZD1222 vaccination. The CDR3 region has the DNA TGTGCCAGCAGTTTAACGGGGAACACTGAAGCTTTCTTT. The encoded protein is CASSLTGNTEAFF.